The 21 T cell receptor beta chains below come from one sample, sequenced in a study of blood T cell repertoires in COVID-19. The repertoire was sequenced with immunoSEQ multiplex PCR; TCRdb's copy has only in-frame clones and lacks some. This table holds some 250,000 clones, approximately 81% found once. Sequencing input: peripheral blood. The source is a man in his 60s with acute or convalescent COVID-19.

The genes are TRBV27 and TRBJ1-2; possibly TRBD1 for D (5 bases). Germline CDR1 and CDR2: MNHEY and SMNVEV (reference sequence). Trimming pared 4 bases from V and 4 bases from J, leaving 19 bases between. The CDR3 is 16 residues long. CDR3 residues: CASSWSVGQGGYGYTF. The CDR3 DNA reads TGTGCCAGCAGTTGGTCCGTTGGGCAGGGTGGCTATGGCTACACCTTC.

The chain links TRBV7-8 to TRBJ2-7; 7 bases align to TRBD2. Germline assignment: CDR1 SGHVS and CDR2 FQNEAQ. The CDR3 has 12 residues. After removal of 5 bases from V and 8 bases from J, the junction contained 6 bases not matched to a gene. The CDR3 sequence: CASSHVRGKQYF. CDR3 DNA sequence: TGTGCCAGCAGCCACGTGCGGGGGAAGCAGTACTTC.

The V call is TRBV9, the J call TRBJ2-7; perhaps TRBD2 as D (7 bases). This CDR3 has 14 residues. Germline CDR1 reads SGDLS; CDR2 reads YYNGEE. The V end was cut by 3 bases, the J end by 3 bases, with 13 bases between. The CDR3 loop reads CASSAQGGGYEQYF. The CDR3 coding sequence is TGTGCCAGCAGCGCCCAAGGGGGGGGCTACGAGCAGTACTTC.

The rearrangement uses TRBV3-1 (or the pseudogene TRBV3-2) and TRBJ2-3, with TRBD2 matching over 12 bases. The CDR3 loop spans 16 amino acids. CDR1 and CDR2 (germline): LGHDT, YNNKEL (reference sequence). The V gene end was trimmed by 6 bases and the J gene end by 6 bases; junction bases not matched to a gene: 10. The CDR3 spells CASSRTSGTPDDTQYF. As DNA, the CDR3 is TGTGCCAGCAGTCGGACTAGCGGGACACCTGATGATACGCAGTATTTT.

This clone has more than one count but fewer than ten. The chain combines TRBV2 with TRBJ2-6; 7 bases align to TRBD1. CDR1 is SNHLY, CDR2 FYNNEI, per germline. The junction had 3 bases not matched to a gene; V was cut back by 4 bases and J by 0 bases. There are 16 residues in the CDR3. The CDR3 region has the DNA TGTGCCAGCAGTGGGACAGGCGGCTCTGGGGCCAACGTCCTGACTTTC. Its translation is CASSGTGGSGANVLTF.

The chain couples TRBV7-2 to TRBJ2-7; TRBD2 matches 10 bases. Per the germline V gene, CDR1 is SGHTA and CDR2 is FQGNSA. The CDR3 spans 15 residues. V lost 4 bases to trimming and J lost 3 bases; unmatched junction nucleotides: 6. The CDR3 DNA sequence: TGTGCCAGCAGCTACACTAGCGGGAATGTCTACGAGCAGTACTTC. Its protein product is CASSYTSGNVYEQYF.

The chain carries TRBV29-1 and TRBJ2-1; 12 bases fit TRBD2. Unmatched junction bases numbered 4, after V lost 1 base and J lost 9 bases. Germline CDR1 and CDR2: SQVTM and ANQGSEA. This CDR3 is 14 amino acids long. This CDR3 reads CSVEVLAGGGEQFF. In DNA form, the CDR3 reads TGCAGCGTTGAAGTGCTAGCGGGAGGGGGTGAGCAGTTCTTC.

The rearrangement joins TRBV25-1 to TRBJ2-2; the match to TRBD1 covers 11 bases. The CDR3 totals 16 residues. The V gene end was trimmed by 5 bases and the J gene end by 4 bases; junction bases not matched to a gene: 6. Germline-derived CDR1 and CDR2 are MGHDK and SYGVNS. The CDR3 region is CASSFGQGAFTGELFF. DNA of the CDR3: TGTGCCAGCAGTTTCGGACAGGGGGCTTTCACCGGGGAGCTGTTTTTT.

This chain joins TRBV18 and TRBJ1-2; TRBD1 matches at 8 bases. This CDR3 has 15 amino acids. Germline V gives CDR1 KGHSH, CDR2 LQKENI. V shed 2 bases, J shed 5 bases, and the junction held 7 bases outside the gene matches. The CDR3 bases are TGTGCCAGCTCACCAAACCAGGGGGCTGGATATGGCTACACCTTC. Protein product: CASSPNQGAGYGYTF.

The chain is built from TRBV28 and TRBJ1-3; 9 positions match TRBD1. After removal of 5 bases from V and 4 bases from J, the junction contained 6 bases not matched to a gene. Germline CDR1 and CDR2: MDHEN and SYDVKM. This CDR3 contains 15 residues. Here the CDR3 reads CASSIRDRAGNTIYF. CDR3 DNA: TGTGCCAGCAGTATCCGGGACAGGGCCGGAAACACCATATATTTT.

This chain joins TRBV5-1 and TRBJ2-3; TRBD2 matches 8 bases. J lost 4 bases, V lost 3 bases, and 4 bases had no gene match. CDR1 and CDR2 (germline): SGHRS, YFSETQ. This CDR3 comprises 14 residues. The CDR3: CASSWRGDADTQYF. CDR3 nucleotide sequence: TGCGCCAGCAGCTGGCGGGGGGACGCAGATACGCAGTATTTT.

V is TRBV5-1 and J is TRBJ2-6, with 7 bases fitting TRBD1. Per the germline V gene, CDR1 is SGHRS and CDR2 is YFSETQ. Trimming took 2 bases from V and 0 from J; bases not matched to a gene: 11. The CDR3 runs to 19 residues. The CDR3 DNA follows: TGCGCCAGCAGCTTCTACTCCACAGGGGCCCGCTCTGGGGCCAACGTCCTGACTTTC. Translation: CASSFYSTGARSGANVLTF.

The gene calls are TRBV5-1 and TRBJ1-2; D unclear. Germline assignment: CDR1 SGHRS and CDR2 YFSETQ. Between the trimmed V and J ends, which lost 2 bases and 1 base, there was a span of 9 bases. The CDR3 has 14 residues. The CDR3 region has the DNA TGCGCCAGCAGCTTCGGAGGGTTTAACTATGGCTACACCTTC. Translated: CASSFGGFNYGYTF.

The chain joins TRBV5-1 to TRBJ2-7; 9 nucleotides agree with TRBD1. CDR3 length equals 14 residues. The junction had 5 bases not matched to a gene; V was cut back by 2 bases and J by 5 bases. CDR1 is SGHRS and CDR2 is YFSETQ in the germline V gene. The chain's CDR3 is CASSLGTGLDEQYF. In DNA, the CDR3 is TGCGCCAGCAGCTTAGGGACAGGGCTCGACGAGCAGTACTTC.

The V and J genes are TRBV29-1 and TRBJ1-2; D unclear. V was shortened by 1 base and J by 4 bases, with 7 bases between the two germline ends. CDR1 and CDR2 from the germline V gene are SQVTM and ANQGSEA. The CDR3 loop spans 12 amino acids. The CDR3 nucleotides are TGCAGCGTTGAAGCAGGCCTCTATGGCTACACCTTC. Translated, it gives CSVEAGLYGYTF.

The J gene is TRBJ2-3, the V gene TRBV7-3; a possible D gene is TRBD2 (6 bases). Germline V CDR1 and CDR2: SGHTA, FQGTGA. V was clipped by 5 bases and J by 1 base, with 19 bases between them. The CDR3 extends over 17 amino acids. The CDR3 region is CASSPLVGRDGTDTQYF. Written as DNA, the CDR3 is TGTGCCAGCAGCCCCCTGGTCGGGAGAGACGGCACAGATACGCAGTATTTT.

The V call is TRBV10-3, the J call TRBJ2-3, with TRBD1 as a possible D gene (6 bases). The CDR3 extends over 14 amino acids. The V gene's germline CDR1 is ENHRY and CDR2 SYGVKD. V lost 7 bases and J 0 bases, leaving 11 bases between the germline ends. In DNA, the CDR3 is TGTGCCATCACTCCACAGGGCAGCACAGATACGCAGTATTTT. Amino acids: CAITPQGSTDTQYF.

This rearrangement joins TRBV27 to TRBJ2-7; the match to TRBD2 covers 11 bases. CDR3 size: 17 residues. V lost 2 bases and J lost 6; bases outside the gene matches: 12. Per the germline V gene, CDR1 is MNHEY and CDR2 is SMNVEV (reference sequence). The CDR3 DNA reads as TGTGCCAGCAGTTTAACCCCCCGCTTGACTAGCGGGGTCGAGCAGTACTTC. Translated: CASSLTPRLTSGVEQYF.

The chain uses TRBV7-3 and TRBJ2-2; TRBD1 aligns across 8 bases. Germline CDR1 is SGHTA and CDR2 is FQGTGA. Trimming took 3 bases from V and 6 from J; bases not matched to a gene: 6. This CDR3 is built from 15 residues. The CDR3 bases are TGTGCCAGCAGCTTTCGAGGACAGGGCGCCGGGGAGCTGTTTTTT. Its protein is CASSFRGQGAGELFF.

The V call is TRBV6-6, the J call TRBJ1-6; the D gene is possibly TRBD1 (6 bases). Trimming took off 6 bases at V and 7 bases at J, with 16 bases between the two ends. The CDR3 covers 15 residues. CDR1 is MNHNY and CDR2 is SVGAGI in the germline V gene (reference sequence). The DNA for the CDR3 is TGTGCCAGCAGCCTCGTGGGGGCGGACAATTCACCCCTCCACTTT. Amino acid sequence: CASSLVGADNSPLHF.

This clone occurred once. The chain links TRBV7-2 to TRBJ2-1, with 9 bases fitting TRBD2. V shed 0 bases, J shed 8 bases, and the junction held 14 bases outside the gene matches. The CDR3 is 18 amino acids. Germline V gene sequence: CDR1 SGHTA, CDR2 FQGNSA. CDR3 bases: TGTGCCAGCAGCTTAGCACCCAGGCTGGGACTAGCTTACCATGAGCAGTTCTTC. Encoded protein: CASSLAPRLGLAYHEQFF. The entire variable domain, with the rest obtained from reference TRBV7-2 and TRBJ2-1, is as follows: GAGVSQSPSNKVTEKGKDVELRCDPISGHTALYWYRQSLGQGLEFLIYFQGNSAPDKSGLPSDRFSAERTGGSVSTLTIQRTQQEDSAVYLCASSLAPRLGLAYHEQFFGPGTRLTVL.